A single sample is the source of the 28 T cell receptor beta chains below, sequenced in a study of PD-L1 blockade in urothelial cancer. The table came from immunoSEQ multiplex PCR; TCRdb's copy has only in-frame clones and leaves some out. The sample shows fewer than 25,000 clones, roughly nine tenths of them seen only once. The specimen was PBMCs, collected around atezolizumab (anti-PD-L1) treatment. The source of these receptors is a man aged 50-59 years with urothelial cancer.

The CDR3, as DNA: TGTGCCAGCTCACCACCGGGGACAGGGGGGATCATGAACACTGAAGCTTTCTTT. Its protein product is CASSPPGTGGIMNTEAFF. The chain combines TRBV18 with TRBJ1-1, with TRBD1 identical over 11 bases. The germline V gene encodes CDR1 KGHSH and CDR2 LQKENI. The CDR3 has 18 residues. Trimming at V came to 0 bases and at J to 0 bases, leaving 6 bases not matched to a gene.

The genes are TRBV27 and TRBJ2-5; TRBD2 agrees at 11 bases. Trimming removed 11 bases from V and 4 bases from J; junction bases left unmatched: 9. CDR3 length: 14 amino acids. In germline, CDR1 is MNHEY, CDR2 SMNVEV (reference sequence). CDR3 residues: CAVGTSGSRETQYF. The CDR3 DNA sequence: TGTGCCGTGGGTACTAGCGGGAGTAGAGAGACCCAGTACTTC.

The chain couples TRBV27 to TRBJ2-7; D remains ambiguous. The CDR3 consists of 13 residues. The ends were cut back, 0 bases at V and 5 bases at J, with 8 bases in the middle. Germline-derived CDR1 and CDR2 are MNHEY and SMNVEV (reference sequence). This CDR3 is CASSLSIANEQYF. DNA of the CDR3: TGTGCCAGCAGTTTATCGATAGCTAACGAGCAGTACTTC.

V is TRBV14 and J is TRBJ2-1, with TRBD2 matching over 11 bases. The CDR3 spans 16 residues. V gave up 2 bases and J gave up 8 bases; unmatched junction bases: 8. The V gene's germline CDR1 is SGHDN and CDR2 FVKESK. This chain's CDR3 is CASSQLAGGWGDEQFF. For the CDR3, the DNA is TGTGCCAGCAGCCAATTAGCGGGAGGGTGGGGCGATGAGCAGTTCTTC.

This rearrangement joins TRBV9 to TRBJ2-1; tentative D call: TRBD2 (6 bases). The CDR3 length is 16 residues. Germline values: CDR1 SGDLS, CDR2 YYNGEE. The ends were cut back, 0 bases at V and 0 bases at J, with 10 bases in the middle. The CDR3, as DNA: TGTGCCAGCAGCGTAGTCACGGGAGACTCCTACAATGAGCAGTTCTTC. It codes for CASSVVTGDSYNEQFF. The variable domain in full, completed from reference TRBV9 and TRBJ2-1, reads DSGVTQTPKHLITATGQRVTLRCSPRSGDLSVYWYQQSLDQGLQFLIQYYNGEERAKGNILERFSAQQFPDLHSELNLSSLELGDSALYFCASSVVTGDSYNEQFFGPGTRLTVL.

This clone is a singleton in its sample. The chain couples TRBV7-2 to TRBJ1-2; D uncertain. From germline, CDR1 is SGHTA and CDR2 FQGNSA. The CDR3 is 15 amino acids. V lost 3 bases and J 2 bases, leaving 13 bases between the germline ends. The CDR3 loop reads CASSLGGSNNYGYTF. For the CDR3, the DNA is TGTGCCAGCAGCTTGGGAGGGTCAAACAACTATGGCTACACCTTC.

The V gene is TRBV6-1, the J gene TRBJ2-7, with D possibly being TRBD1 (6 bases). The germline V and J ends were trimmed by 2 bases and 6 bases, with 11 bases remaining between them. Looked up from germline, CDR1 is MNHNS and CDR2 is SASEGT. CDR3 length: 13 amino acids. CDR3 bases: TGTGCCAGCAGTGAAAACAGGGCTCGCGAGCAGTACTTC. The encoded protein is CASSENRAREQYF.

The chain recombines TRBV9 with TRBJ2-6; D perhaps matches TRBD2 (5 bases). V dropped 0 bases and J dropped 1 base, with 11 bases sitting between them. The CDR3 is 17 amino acids. The germline V gene has CDR1 SGDLS and CDR2 YYNGEE. Here the CDR3 DNA reads TGTGCCAGCAGCGTAGGCCCCTCGGGGTCTGGGGCCAACGTCCTGACTTTC. This gives the protein CASSVGPSGSGANVLTF. Based on the CDR3 plus reference TRBV9 and TRBJ2-6, the full variable domain is DSGVTQTPKHLITATGQRVTLRCSPRSGDLSVYWYQQSLDQGLQFLIQYYNGEERAKGNILERFSAQQFPDLHSELNLSSLELGDSALYFCASSVGPSGSGANVLTFGAGSRLTVL.

The rearrangement links TRBV28 to TRBJ2-7; 8 bases map to TRBD2. The CDR3 is made up of 15 amino acids. The germline gives CDR1 MDHEN, CDR2 SYDVKM. V trimming: 4 bases; J trimming: 2 bases; junction bases outside the gene matches: 7. The CDR3 spells CASSSPSGSPYEQYF. For the CDR3, the DNA is TGTGCCAGCAGTTCTCCAAGCGGGAGCCCCTACGAGCAGTACTTC.

Only one count was recorded for this clone. CDR3 loop: CASSFTGSPLHF. The DNA for the CDR3 is TGTGCCAGCAGCTTCACGGGTTCACCCCTCCACTTT. The gene calls are TRBV7-2 and TRBJ1-6; D call uncertain. This CDR3 has 12 amino acids. The V gene's germline CDR1 is SGHTA and CDR2 FQGNSA. Trimming shortened V by 3 bases and J by 9 bases, and 6 bases separated the two germline ends.

This clone was seen a handful of times. This chain joins TRBV27 and TRBJ2-1; 7 nucleotides match TRBD1. Germline CDR1 MNHEY, CDR2 SMNVEV (reference sequence). This CDR3 region has 13 residues. V was clipped by 8 bases and J by 7 bases; unmatched bases: 8. In nucleotides, the CDR3 is TGTGCCAGCGGAGAGGGGGCCCGGAATGAGCAGTTCTTC. Residues: CASGEGARNEQFF.

The chain uses TRBV28 and TRBJ2-1, with TRBD2 matching over 7 bases. Germline V CDR1 and CDR2: MDHEN, SYDVKM. The CDR3 is 14 residues long. V shed 7 bases, J shed 2 bases, and the junction held 5 bases outside the gene matches. The CDR3 reads CASNAGETYNEQFF. DNA for the CDR3: TGTGCCAGCAATGCGGGGGAGACCTACAATGAGCAGTTCTTC.

This clone was seen a single time. This sequence joins TRBV7-9 and TRBJ2-7, with 10 positions matching TRBD2. CDR1 is SEHNR, CDR2 FQNEAQ, per germline (reference sequence). V shed 5 bases, J shed 0 bases, and the junction held 4 bases outside the gene matches. The CDR3 totals 15 residues. As DNA, the CDR3 is TGTGCCAGCAGCGAAACTAGCGGGGCCTCCTACGAGCAGTACTTC. Protein sequence: CASSETSGASYEQYF. Full variable domain (missing parts from reference TRBV7-9 and TRBJ2-7): DTGVSQNPRHKITKRGQNVTFRCDPISEHNRLYWYRQTLGQGPEFLTYFQNEAQLEKSRLLSDRFSAERPKGSFSTLEIQRTEQGDSAMYLCASSETSGASYEQYFGPGTRLTVT.

The chain combines TRBV25-1 with TRBJ2-2; the match to TRBD2 covers 10 bases. Germline lookup yields CDR1 MGHDK and CDR2 SYGVNS. After removal of 4 bases from V and 0 bases from J, the junction contained 5 bases not matched to a gene. The CDR3 runs 17 residues. The CDR3 loop is CASSASGGPANTGELFF. CDR3 nucleotides: TGTGCCAGCAGTGCTAGCGGGGGACCCGCGAACACCGGGGAGCTGTTTTTT.

The rearrangement joins TRBV12-5 to TRBJ1-5; TRBD1 matches 8 bases. The V segment lost 1 base and the J segment 7 bases; nucleotides outside the gene matches: 6. Germline V gene data show CDR1 as LGHNT and CDR2 as FRNRAP. The CDR3 is 15 residues long. The CDR3, as DNA: TGTGCTAGTGGTTTGGGCGGACAGGGACGGCAGCCCCAGCATTTT. It specifies CASGLGGQGRQPQHF.

Notes on this clone: Germline and junction disagree at one end, which may indicate a read error. Other nucleotide sequences in the sample specify the same CDR3. This chain uses TRBV5-6 with TRBJ2-7; 13 bases are shared with TRBD2. In germline, CDR1 is SGHDT, CDR2 YYEEEE. CDR3 size: 13 residues. The CDR3 region is CASSLGLAGEQYF. CDR3 nucleotides: TGCGCCAGCAGCCTGGGACTAGCGGGGGAGCAGTACTTC.

V gene TRBV4-1 combines with J gene TRBJ2-3; D unresolved. Germline values: CDR1 MGHRA, CDR2 YSYEKL. V was cut by 3 bases and J by 0 bases, with 7 bases left in between. The CDR3 totals 14 residues. This CDR3 reads CASSHRESTDTQYF. The CDR3 DNA follows: TGCGCCAGCAGCCACCGAGAAAGCACAGATACGCAGTATTTT.

The chain employs TRBV27 and TRBJ2-1, with 7 bases aligning to TRBD1. The trim removed 7 bases at V and 2 bases at J, leaving 8 bases unmatched. The CDR3 runs to 15 residues. In germline, CDR1 is MNHEY, CDR2 SMNVEV (reference sequence). The CDR3 DNA sequence: TGTGCCAGCACCTCCGGGACAGAACCCTACAATGAGCAGTTCTTC. Its protein is CASTSGTEPYNEQFF.

The chain joins TRBV5-6 to TRBJ1-4; 8 bases are shared with TRBD1. The CDR3 is 16 residues long. V was pared by 2 bases and J by 0 bases, with 3 bases of the junction left unmatched. Germline loops: CDR1 SGHDT, CDR2 YYEEEE. In DNA, the CDR3 is TGTGCCAGCAGCTTACAGGGGGGTCCAACTAATGAAAAACTGTTTTTT. Its protein product is CASSLQGGPTNEKLFF.

This clone was seen just once. This chain joins TRBV5-1 and TRBJ2-3, with 8 bases matching TRBD2. CDR3 size: 13 residues. The trim removed 4 bases at V and 4 bases at J, leaving 2 bases unmatched. Germline lookup yields CDR1 SGHRS and CDR2 YFSETQ. The CDR3, as DNA: TGCGCCAGCAGCGAGGGACTAGCAGATACGCAGTATTTT. Amino acids: CASSEGLADTQYF.

The chain employs TRBV14 and TRBJ1-3; D gene uncertain. CDR1 and CDR2 (germline): SGHDN, FVKESK. V was clipped by 1 base and J by 2 bases, with 3 bases between them. This CDR3 is 13 amino acids long. CDR3 protein: CASSQVTGNTIYF. The DNA for the CDR3 is TGTGCCAGCAGCCAAGTAACTGGAAACACCATATATTTT.

J is TRBJ2-3 and V is TRBV5-1; the match to TRBD2 covers 7 bases. Germline V gene lookup returns CDR1 SGHRS and CDR2 YFSETQ. The CDR3 loop spans 14 amino acids. Unmatched junction bases numbered 4, after V lost 3 bases and J lost 3 bases. The CDR3 nucleotides read TGCGCCAGCAGCTACCGACTAGCTACAGATACGCAGTATTTT. As protein: CASSYRLATDTQYF.

This chain joins TRBV30 and TRBJ2-7; 9 nucleotides agree with TRBD1. Unmatched junction bases numbered 4, after V lost 0 bases and J lost 7 bases. The germline V gene has CDR1 GTSNPN and CDR2 SVGIG (reference sequence). The CDR3 covers 13 residues. The CDR3 DNA follows: TGTGCCTGGAGTGTACAGGGGGCAGGGGAGCAGTACTTC. Translation gives CAWSVQGAGEQYF.

The CDR3 protein is CASSVGPGKETQYF. CDR3 in DNA: TGTGCCAGCAGCGTTGGACCGGGGAAAGAGACCCAGTACTTC. The chain has TRBV9 and TRBJ2-5, with D possibly being TRBD2 (5 bases). The germline CDR1 and CDR2 sequences are SGDLS and YYNGEE. This CDR3 contains 14 residues. Trimming left V 2 bases short and J 3 bases short, with 11 bases between. Based on the CDR3 plus reference TRBV9 and TRBJ2-5, the full variable domain is DSGVTQTPKHLITATGQRVTLRCSPRSGDLSVYWYQQSLDQGLQFLIQYYNGEERAKGNILERFSAQQFPDLHSELNLSSLELGDSALYFCASSVGPGKETQYFGPGTRLLVL.

This clone has a handful of counts. The genes are TRBV27 and TRBJ2-2; 13 nucleotides line up with TRBD2. Germline CDR1 and CDR2: MNHEY and SMNVEV (reference sequence). CDR3 size: 18 residues. With 2 bases clipped from V and 5 bases from J, the junction kept 8 bases outside the gene matches. For the CDR3, the DNA is TGTGCCAGCAGTTTAGTAGGACTAGCGGGAGCGAGGACCGGGGAGCTGTTTTTT. Translated, it gives CASSLVGLAGARTGELFF.

This clone was counted a single time. The chain uses TRBV9 and TRBJ2-3; a possible D gene is TRBD2 (6 bases). Trimming took 0 bases from V and 8 from J, leaving 10 bases between them. The germline CDR1 and CDR2 sequences are SGDLS and YYNGEE. The CDR3 sequence is 13 residues long. As DNA, the CDR3 is TGTGCCAGCAGCGTAGGGGACTTGTCTACGCAGTATTTT. It translates to CASSVGDLSTQYF.

The chain links TRBV28 to TRBJ2-2, with TRBD1 as a possible D gene (6 bases). The CDR3 is made up of 15 amino acids. Trimming stripped 4 bases from V and 4 bases from J, with 13 bases between. Germline values: CDR1 MDHEN, CDR2 SYDVKM. DNA of the CDR3: TGTGCCAGCAGTTATCAGGGGTTGATCACCGGGGAGCTGTTTTTT. Protein sequence: CASSYQGLITGELFF.

This chain uses TRBV28 with TRBJ2-1; D might be TRBD2 (5 bases). The germline V gene encodes CDR1 MDHEN and CDR2 SYDVKM. Between the trimmed V and J ends, which lost 4 bases and 12 bases, there was a span of 16 bases. The CDR3 runs to 13 residues. In DNA form, the CDR3 reads TGTGCCAGCAGTTACCCAAGCGGCGCACCGCAGTTCTTC. It is translated as CASSYPSGAPQFF.